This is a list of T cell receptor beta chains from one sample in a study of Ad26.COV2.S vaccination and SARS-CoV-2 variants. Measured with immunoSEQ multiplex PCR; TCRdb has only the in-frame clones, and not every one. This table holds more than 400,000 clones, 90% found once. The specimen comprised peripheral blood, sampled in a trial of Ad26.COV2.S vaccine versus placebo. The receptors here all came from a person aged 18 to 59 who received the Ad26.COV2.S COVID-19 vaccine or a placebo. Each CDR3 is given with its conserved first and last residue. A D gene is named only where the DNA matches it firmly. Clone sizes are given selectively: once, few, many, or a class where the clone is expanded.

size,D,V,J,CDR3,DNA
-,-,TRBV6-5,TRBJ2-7,CASSYHGVAYEQYF,TGTGCCAGCAGTTATCACGGGGTCGCCTACGAGCAGTACTTC
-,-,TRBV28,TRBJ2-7,CATSPRDQQYF,TGTGCCACCTCCCCCAGGGACCAGCAGTACTTC
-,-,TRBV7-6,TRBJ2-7,CASSTSTGSYEQYF,TGTGCCAGCAGCACCTCGACAGGCTCCTACGAGCAGTACTTC
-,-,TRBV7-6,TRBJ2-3,CASSLASATPQYF,TGTGCCAGCAGCTTAGCCAGTGCCACCCCGCAGTATTTT
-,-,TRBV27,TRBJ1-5,CASSFVASANQPQHF,TGTGCCAGCAGTTTTGTGGCTAGTGCCAATCAGCCCCAGCATTTT
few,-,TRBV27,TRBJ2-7,CASSLSRTGSYEQYF,TGTGCCAGCAGTTTATCGCGAACAGGGTCCTACGAGCAGTACTTC
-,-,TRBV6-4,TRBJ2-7,CASSDRGSRRSYEQYF,TGTGCCAGCAGTGACCGCGGTAGCAGGCGGTCCTACGAGCAGTACTTC
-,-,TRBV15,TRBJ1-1,CATSRDWGSSREAFF,TGTGCCACCAGCAGAGATTGGGGCAGCTCGAGAGAAGCTTTCTTT
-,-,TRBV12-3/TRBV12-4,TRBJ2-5,CASSLTVQETQYF,TGTGCCAGCAGTTTAACGGTACAAGAGACCCAGTACTTC
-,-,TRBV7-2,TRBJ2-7,CASSLDAGRPTYEQYF,TGTGCCAGCAGCTTAGATGCTGGCAGGCCTACCTACGAGCAGTACTTC
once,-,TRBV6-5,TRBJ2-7,CASIEGGAWEQYF,TGTGCCAGCATAGAAGGGGGGGCTTGGGAGCAGTACTTC
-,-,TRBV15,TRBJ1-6,CATSTQGNENSPLHF,TGTGCCACCAGCACACAGGGTAACGAAAATTCACCCCTCCACTTT
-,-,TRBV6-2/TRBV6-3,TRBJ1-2,CASSDSGATHYGYTF,TGTGCCAGCAGTGACTCGGGGGCCACCCACTATGGCTACACCTTC
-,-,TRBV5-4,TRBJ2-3,CASSWPGADTQYF,TGTGCCAGCAGTTGGCCCGGGGCAGATACGCAGTATTTT
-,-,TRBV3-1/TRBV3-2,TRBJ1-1,CASSQVRRNTEAFF,TGTGCCAGCAGCCAAGTGCGCAGGAACACTGAAGCTTTCTTT
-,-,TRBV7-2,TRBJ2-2,CASSLAGLAWPGELFF,TGTGCCAGCAGCTTAGCGGGGCTAGCGTGGCCCGGGGAGCTGTTTTTT
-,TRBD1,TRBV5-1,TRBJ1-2,CASRGTGGTYGYTF,TGCGCCAGCAGGGGGACAGGGGGCACCTATGGCTACACCTTC
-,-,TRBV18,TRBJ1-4,CASSPIGRDATNEKLFF,TGTGCCAGCTCACCAATCGGCCGTGATGCAACTAATGAAAAACTGTTTTTT
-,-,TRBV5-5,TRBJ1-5,CASSSRGSSNQPQHF,TGTGCCAGCAGCTCCCGGGGGAGCAGCAATCAGCCCCAGCATTTT
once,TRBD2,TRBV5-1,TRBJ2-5,CASSLTSGYQETQYF,TGCGCCAGCAGCCTGACTAGCGGCTACCAAGAGACCCAGTACTTC
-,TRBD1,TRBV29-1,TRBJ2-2,CSARTGTNTGELFF,TGCAGCGCCCGGACAGGGACGAACACCGGGGAGCTGTTTTTT
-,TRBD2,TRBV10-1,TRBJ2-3,CASSGVPRAGAEDTQYF,TGCGCCAGCAGTGGAGTCCCCAGGGCGGGAGCCGAAGATACGCAGTATTTT
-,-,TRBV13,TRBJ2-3,CASSFGSRTDTQYF,TGTGCCAGCAGCTTCGGGAGTCGCACAGATACGCAGTATTTT
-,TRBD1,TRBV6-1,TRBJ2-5,CASSEGGTGAETQYF,TGTGCCAGCAGTGAGGGCGGGACAGGCGCTGAGACCCAGTACTTC
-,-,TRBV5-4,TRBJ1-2,CASSPVGTLGYGYTF,TGTGCCAGCAGCCCGGTGGGCACTCTAGGATATGGCTACACCTTC
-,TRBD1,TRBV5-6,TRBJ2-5,CASSLPGQGETQYF,TGTGCCAGCAGCTTGCCAGGACAGGGGGAGACCCAGTACTTC
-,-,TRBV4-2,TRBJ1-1,CASSQDVVRHTEAFF,TGTGCCAGCAGCCAAGATGTGGTACGGCACACTGAAGCTTTCTTT
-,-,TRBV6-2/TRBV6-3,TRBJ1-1,CASSLPPDSFF,TGTGCCAGCAGTCTCCCCCCGGACAGCTTCTTT
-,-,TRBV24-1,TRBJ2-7,CATNTGDRTTYEQYF,TGTGCCACTAATACGGGCGACAGGACAACCTACGAGCAGTACTTC
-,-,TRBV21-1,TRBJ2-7,CASSKGGVRGTYEQYF,TGTGCCAGCAGCAAAGGGGGGGTGAGGGGCACCTACGAGCAGTACTTC
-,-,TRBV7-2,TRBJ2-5,CASRLVGGQETQYF,TGTGCCAGCAGACTAGTGGGGGGCCAAGAGACCCAGTACTTC
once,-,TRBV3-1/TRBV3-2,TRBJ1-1,CASSQQSPIWTEAFF,TGTGCCAGCAGCCAACAGAGTCCCATTTGGACTGAAGCTTTCTTT
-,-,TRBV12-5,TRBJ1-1,CASGLGVDMNTEAFF,TGTGCTAGTGGTTTGGGTGTCGACATGAACACTGAAGCTTTCTTT
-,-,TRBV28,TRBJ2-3,CASSGGRAQNTDTQYF,TGTGCCAGCAGTGGGGGCCGGGCGCAAAACACAGATACGCAGTATTTT
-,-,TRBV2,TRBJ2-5,CASSGAVQETQYF,TGTGCCAGCAGTGGCGCTGTGCAAGAGACCCAGTACTTC
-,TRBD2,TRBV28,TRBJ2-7,CASSIGTSGTYEQYF,TGTGCCAGCAGTATAGGGACTAGCGGAACCTACGAGCAGTACTTC
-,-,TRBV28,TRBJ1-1,CASSFSPFISRNTEAFF,TGTGCCAGCAGTTTCTCCCCCTTCATTTCAAGGAACACTGAAGCTTTCTTT
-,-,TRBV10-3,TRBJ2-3,CAISGREQTVTDTQYF,TGTGCCATCAGTGGGAGGGAGCAAACCGTCACAGATACGCAGTATTTT
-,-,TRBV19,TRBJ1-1,CASNTGNTEAFF,TGTGCCAGTAATACAGGGAACACTGAAGCTTTCTTT
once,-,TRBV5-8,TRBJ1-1,CASSFGPTKTFTEAFF,TGTGCCAGCAGCTTCGGGCCGACGAAGACGTTCACTGAAGCTTTCTTT
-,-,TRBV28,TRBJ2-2,CASSLWRTGELFF,TGTGCCAGCAGTTTGTGGAGAACCGGGGAGCTGTTTTTT
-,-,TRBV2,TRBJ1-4,CASSGDSRSEKLFF,TGTGCCAGCAGTGGAGACAGCCGGAGTGAAAAACTGTTTTTT
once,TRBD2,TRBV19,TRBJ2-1,CASSTPPGLAARNEQFF,TGTGCCAGTAGTACCCCACCGGGACTAGCGGCACGCAATGAGCAGTTCTTC
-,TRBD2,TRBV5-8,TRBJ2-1,CASSRYSGVVYNEQFF,TGTGCCAGCAGCCGATATAGCGGGGTGGTCTACAATGAGCAGTTCTTC
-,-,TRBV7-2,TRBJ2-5,CASSLGQAGTQYF,TGTGCCAGCAGCTTAGGTCAGGCTGGGACCCAGTACTTC
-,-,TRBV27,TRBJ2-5,CASSLGARETQYF,TGTGCCAGCAGTTTAGGAGCTCGAGAGACCCAGTACTTC
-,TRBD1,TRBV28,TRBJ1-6,CASSYSSGTGVSPLHF,TGTGCCAGCAGTTACTCTTCCGGGACAGGGGTTTCACCCCTCCACTTT
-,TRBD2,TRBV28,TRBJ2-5,CASSFPSGGPGTQYF,TGTGCCAGCAGTTTCCCTAGCGGGGGCCCAGGGACCCAGTACTTC
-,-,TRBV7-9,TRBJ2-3,CASSLEEVRGTDTQYF,TGTGCCAGCAGCTTAGAGGAGGTACGAGGCACAGATACGCAGTATTTT
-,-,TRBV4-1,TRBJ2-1,CASSQPGLYNEQFF,TGCGCCAGCAGCCAACCGGGACTTTACAATGAGCAGTTCTTC